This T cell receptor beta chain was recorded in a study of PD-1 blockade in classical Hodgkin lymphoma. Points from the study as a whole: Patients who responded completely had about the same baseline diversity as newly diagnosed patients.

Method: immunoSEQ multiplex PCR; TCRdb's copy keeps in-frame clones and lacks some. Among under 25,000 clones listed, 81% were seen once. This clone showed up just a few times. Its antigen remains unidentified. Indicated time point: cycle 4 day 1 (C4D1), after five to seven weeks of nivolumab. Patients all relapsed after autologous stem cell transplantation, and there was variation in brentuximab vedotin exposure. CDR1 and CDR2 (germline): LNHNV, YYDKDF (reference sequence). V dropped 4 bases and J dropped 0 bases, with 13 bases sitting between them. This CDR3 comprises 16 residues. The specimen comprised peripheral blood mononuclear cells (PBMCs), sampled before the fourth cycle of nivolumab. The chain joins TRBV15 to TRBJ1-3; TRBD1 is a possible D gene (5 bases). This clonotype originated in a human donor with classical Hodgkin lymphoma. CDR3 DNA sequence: TGTGCCACCAGCACCCCCCGGGACGGCTCTGGAAACACCATATATTTT. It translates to CATSTPRDGSGNTIYF.